The present entry profiles one TCR beta chain with its context. Its target is unknown. The TCR beta CDR3 regions underwent amplification using RNA transcripts as the source. Primed by the HTBI set, a first-round RT-PCR was run on the TCR CDR3. TCRdb re-called the multiplex PCR reads with MiXCR, one entry per CDR3 protein. The sample records roughly 840,000 distinct CDR3 sequences, about two fifths being singletons. CDR3 length: 15 amino acids. V trimming: 2 bases; J trimming: 5 bases; junction bases outside the gene matches: 7. Germline CDR1 SGHVS, CDR2 FQNEAQ. The data are from a study of T cells in Graves' hyperthyroidism and ophthalmopathy. General study points: With a median lead of around 6.7 months before onset, the model predicted ophthalmopathy.

The chain links TRBV7-8 to TRBJ2-5; 8 bases match TRBD2. The origin of this receptor is a man between 18 and 35 years old with Graves' hyperthyroidism. Sequenced: blood. CDR3 coding DNA: TGTGCCAGCAGCTTACTAGCGGGCTGGGGGGAGACCCAGTACTTC. It encodes CASSLLAGWGETQYF.